This is a list of T cell receptor beta chains from one sample in a study of vaccination effects on CD4 cells after COVID-19. No cognate antigen is known for these TCRs. Repertoires were generated with immunoSEQ multiplex PCR, while TCRdb's copy carries only in-frame clones and drops some. The data hold about 47,000 clones, with roughly three quarters observed a single time. Here the sequenced sample was CD4+ T cells from PBMCs cultured without peptide, taken after COVID-19 vaccination. The receptor source for this set is a human donor who received a COVID-19 vaccine. CDR3s include the opening cysteine and the closing phenylalanine or tryptophan. The D gene is left open where the match is weak. The size of a clone is reported for some rows only, either as once, few or many, or as a class for expanded clones.

cdr3_aa	cdr3_nt	d_call	clone_size	cdr3_length	v_call	j_call
CASRRTGNTEAFF	TGTGCCAGCAGGCGGACAGGGAACACTGAAGCTTTCTTT	TRBD1	few	13	TRBV6-5	TRBJ1-1
CASSALTAGELFF	TGTGCCAGTAGTGCCTTGACGGCCGGGGAGCTGTTTTTT	-	few	13	TRBV19	TRBJ2-2
CASSQSTVDRHLPAIPAFLYEQYF	TGCGCCAGCAGTCAATCAACGGTTGACAGACACCTTCCCGCGATTCCGGCATTCCTCTACGAGCAGTACTTC	-	-	24	TRBV23-1	TRBJ2-7
CAISDPRWTGSTDTQYF	TGTGCCATCAGTGACCCAAGGTGGACAGGTAGCACAGATACGCAGTATTTT	TRBD1	-	17	TRBV10-3	TRBJ2-3
CASQDRPDSYEQYF	TGTGCCAGCCAAGACAGACCCGACTCCTACGAGCAGTACTTC	-	-	14	TRBV27	TRBJ2-7
CASSLQGATETQYF	TGTGCCAGCAGCCTACAGGGGGCAACAGAGACCCAGTACTTC	TRBD1	-	14	TRBV5-4	TRBJ2-5
CASSERGQGFYGYTF	TGTGCCAGCAGTGAAAGAGGACAGGGATTCTATGGCTACACCTTC	TRBD1	few	15	TRBV6-1	TRBJ1-2
CASRLWERLTQYF	TGTGCCAGCAGATTATGGGAGCGGCTTACGCAGTATTTT	-	few	13	TRBV2	TRBJ2-3
CASTVRTGEIYEQYF	TGTGCCAGCACCGTGCGGACAGGGGAGATATACGAGCAGTACTTC	TRBD1	-	15	TRBV28	TRBJ2-7
CARSFVTETFYNSPLHF	TGTGCCAGAAGCTTCGTCACAGAAACCTTCTATAATTCACCCCTCCACTTT	-	once	17	TRBV5-3	TRBJ1-6
CASRDQGHSGNTIYF	TGTGCCAGTAGGGATCAGGGACACTCTGGAAACACCATATATTTT	-	few	15	TRBV19	TRBJ1-3
CASTRGFQETQYF	TGCGCCAGCACGCGGGGATTTCAAGAGACCCAGTACTTC	-	-	13	TRBV10-1	TRBJ2-5
CASSVVGSSNTEAFF	TGTGCCAGCAGCGTAGTAGGCAGCTCGAACACTGAAGCTTTCTTT	-	once	15	TRBV9	TRBJ1-1
CASSAGQGRTYEQYF	TGTGCCAGTAGTGCCGGACAGGGGAGAACCTACGAGCAGTACTTC	TRBD1	few	15	TRBV19	TRBJ2-7
CASSEKGLTDHNEQFF	TGTGCCAGCAGTGAAAAGGGGCTGACAGATCACAATGAGCAGTTCTTC	-	-	16	TRBV2	TRBJ2-1
CASTTDRLGEQFF	TGTGCCAGCACCACGGACAGGTTGGGTGAGCAGTTCTTC	TRBD1	-	13	TRBV12-3/TRBV12-4	TRBJ2-1
CASSLDPGQQDLF	TGTGCCAGCAGCTTAGATCCGGGACAGCAGGATCTCTTT	TRBD1	-	13	TRBV11-2	TRBJ1-1
CASSPIISEETQYF	TGTGCCAGCAGCCCAATAATTAGCGAAGAGACCCAGTACTTC	-	few	14	TRBV5-4	TRBJ2-5
CASGLETAYYGYTF	TGTGCTAGTGGTTTGGAGACAGCTTACTATGGCTACACCTTC	-	-	14	TRBV12-5	TRBJ1-2
CASSVEGGVQPQHF	TGTGCCAGCAGTGTGGAGGGTGGGGTGCAGCCCCAGCATTTT	-	-	14	TRBV6-4	TRBJ1-5
CATSAPGELFF	TGTGCCACCTCAGCCCCCGGGGAGCTGTTTTTT	-	-	11	TRBV3-1/TRBV3-2	TRBJ2-2
CASSLGLDRSTDTQYF	TGCGCCAGCAGCTTGGGATTGGACAGGAGCACAGATACGCAGTATTTT	TRBD1	-	16	TRBV5-1	TRBJ2-3
CASRDIATYEQYF	TGCGCCAGCAGGGACATTGCGACCTACGAGCAGTACTTC	-	-	13	TRBV5-1	TRBJ2-7
CASSYSGGTYNNEQFF	TGTGCCAGCAGTTACTCGGGGGGGACTTATAACAATGAGCAGTTCTTC	TRBD2	-	16	TRBV6-2/TRBV6-3	TRBJ2-1
CASSLRETQYF	TGTGCCAGCAGTTTGAGAGAGACCCAGTACTTC	-	-	11	TRBV12-3/TRBV12-4	TRBJ2-5
CASSLGTGGSLSSGNTIYF	TGCGCCAGCAGCTTGGGGACAGGGGGCTCGCTTAGCTCTGGAAACACCATATATTTT	TRBD1	once	19	TRBV5-1	TRBJ1-3
CASSLERRQFF	TGTGCCAGCAGCTTAGAAAGAAGGCAGTTCTTC	-	-	11	TRBV11-2	TRBJ2-1
CASSLAGGGIYNEQFF	TGTGCCAGCAGCTTGGCTGGAGGGGGGATTTACAATGAGCAGTTCTTC	-	-	16	TRBV11-3	TRBJ2-1
CASSQDPGSRTNEKLFF	TGTGCCAGCAGCCAAGACCCCGGGTCCAGGACTAATGAAAAACTGTTTTTT	-	-	17	TRBV4-2	TRBJ1-4
CSASGLAGGLNEQFF	TGCAGTGCTAGTGGGCTAGCGGGAGGCCTCAATGAGCAGTTCTTC	TRBD2	few	15	TRBV20-1	TRBJ2-1
CASSTPRGQYF	TGTGCCAGCAGCACTCCTCGCGGCCAGTACTTC	-	few	11	TRBV6-5	TRBJ2-5
CASSAPGLVDTQYF	TGTGCCAGCAGCGCCCCGGGGCTTGTGGATACGCAGTATTTT	-	-	14	TRBV9	TRBJ2-3
CASSQTFTRTGELFF	TGTGCCAGCAGTCAAACGTTCACTAGGACCGGGGAGCTGTTTTTT	-	-	15	TRBV27	TRBJ2-2
CATSGVGGGEQFF	TGTGCCACCAGTGGCGTTGGGGGCGGTGAGCAGTTCTTC	-	-	13	TRBV24-1	TRBJ2-1
CASSQDTSGRSHEQYF	TGTGCCAGCAGCCAAGACACTAGCGGGAGGTCCCACGAGCAGTACTTC	TRBD2	-	16	TRBV4-2	TRBJ2-7
CASEKGASNYGYTF	TGTGCCTCGGAAAAGGGGGCGTCGAACTATGGCTACACCTTC	TRBD1	once	14	TRBV18	TRBJ1-2
CASSKDPGQGLSGNTIYF	TGTGCCAGCAGTAAAGATCCGGGACAGGGACTCTCTGGAAACACCATATATTTT	TRBD1	few	18	TRBV2	TRBJ1-3
CASSPGEWHSLQETQYF	TGTGCCAGCAGCCCGGGCGAATGGCACAGCCTCCAAGAGACCCAGTACTTC	-	-	17	TRBV13	TRBJ2-5
CASTKVSGRGPDTQYF	TGTGCCAGCACCAAAGTTAGCGGGAGGGGCCCAGATACGCAGTATTTT	TRBD2	-	16	TRBV3-1/TRBV3-2	TRBJ2-3
CASSLGLSPAGPQYF	TGTGCCAGCAGCTTAGGCCTAAGCCCGGCCGGTCCCCAGTACTTC	-	-	15	TRBV13	TRBJ2-7
CASSPPEGGFYGYTF	TGCGCCAGCAGCCCACCTGAAGGGGGCTTCTATGGCTACACCTTC	TRBD1	-	15	TRBV4-1	TRBJ1-2
CASSLPNQPQHF	TGTGCCAGCAGCCTACCCAATCAGCCCCAGCATTTT	-	-	12	TRBV12-3/TRBV12-4	TRBJ1-5
CASSPTPGQNTEAFF	TGCGCCAGCAGCCCGACCCCGGGACAGAACACTGAAGCTTTCTTT	-	-	15	TRBV5-1	TRBJ1-1
CASSWGFLDRGIYEQYF	TGTGCCAGCAGCTGGGGGTTCCTGGACAGGGGTATCTACGAGCAGTACTTC	TRBD1	-	17	TRBV5-6	TRBJ2-7
CASTTSRGMNTEAFF	TGTGCCAGCACGACTTCCCGGGGAATGAACACTGAAGCTTTCTTT	-	-	15	TRBV6-5	TRBJ1-1
CAISGTGTGTYEQYF	TGTGCCATCAGTGGAACCGGGACAGGGACCTACGAGCAGTACTTC	TRBD1	once	15	TRBV10-3	TRBJ2-7
CASSFNTGELFF	TGTGCCAGCAGCTTCAACACCGGGGAGCTGTTTTTT	-	few	12	TRBV7-9	TRBJ2-2
CASSQTTQQNYGYTF	TGTGCCAGCTCACAAACCACACAACAGAACTATGGCTACACCTTC	-	-	15	TRBV18	TRBJ1-2
CASSEMTGGAETQYF	TGCGCCAGCAGTGAGATGACAGGGGGCGCGGAGACCCAGTACTTC	TRBD1	-	15	TRBV10-2	TRBJ2-5
CASSPGTSNQPQHF	TGTGCCAGCTCACCAGGGACGAGCAATCAGCCCCAGCATTTT	-	-	14	TRBV18	TRBJ1-5
CASSGSVGDQETQYF	TGCGCCAGCAGCGGCTCCGTGGGGGACCAAGAGACCCAGTACTTC	-	few	15	TRBV5-1	TRBJ2-5